This T cell receptor beta chain is from a study of blood T cell repertoires in COVID-19. Study-level background: Both acute and convalescent COVID-19 samples were obtained from the United States, Italy and Spain. The analysed material was cDNA or gDNA that came from T cells, B-cell-depleted T cells, or PBMCs.

Germline CDR1 and CDR2: GTSNPN and SVGIG (reference sequence). V lost 7 bases, J lost 6 bases, and 8 bases stayed unmatched. This CDR3 spans 14 amino acids. In the original workflow: Nucleated cell number was recorded as an estimate derived from reference gene primer amplification. Produced via immunoSEQ multiplex PCR; TCRdb's table is partial and in-frame only. V and J calls and clone size come straight from that table; D and trimming were deduced from the DNA. The data contain some 320,000 clones, around nine tenths of them seen just once; the ten biggest clones take up roughly 10%. Patients at the Seattle site were enrolled during active infection and followed longitudinally.

Input material: peripheral blood. The TCR comes from a woman in her thirties with COVID-19, enrolled during active disease. The chain recombines TRBV30 with TRBJ2-2; TRBD2 agrees at 10 bases. In DNA form, the CDR3 reads TGTGCCTCACAGCGGGGGGGTTTTGCCGGGGAGCTGTTTTTT. The encoded protein is CASQRGGFAGELFF.